This entry lists 3 T cell receptor beta chains sequenced from one sample in a study of beta chain features in type 1 diabetes. Expressed TCRB transcripts got sequenced, as all isolated RNA was reverse transcribed. The table came from immunoSEQ multiplex PCR; TCRdb's copy has only in-frame clones and leaves some out. The data show tens of thousands of clones, with around a third seen just once and about 0.42% held by the top ten. Sequencing was carried out using stem cell memory CD4+ T cells from blood. These receptors all come from a woman between 18 and 30 years old in good health.

J is TRBJ1-2 and V is TRBV21-1; whether TRBD1, the table's D call, matches the DNA was not checked. TRBV21-1 is an annotated pseudogene. The CDR3 extends over 15 amino acids. Written as DNA, the CDR3 is TGTGCCAGCAGCAAAGAGGTCAGGGCCAACTATGGCTACACCTTC. It encodes CASSKEVRANYGYTF.

The chain employs TRBV7-3 and TRBJ1-2; the match to TRBD1 covers 7 bases. Germline V gives CDR1 SGHTA, CDR2 FQGTGA. This CDR3 spans 15 amino acids. J was trimmed by 8 bases and V by 1 base; bases with no gene match: 10. The CDR3 protein is CASSLNEGAQSGYTF. The DNA of the CDR3 is TGTGCCAGCAGCTTAAACGAGGGGGCTCAGTCGGGCTACACCTTC.

This clone was seen a handful of times. The rearrangement uses TRBV18 and TRBJ2-7; the match to TRBD2 covers 11 bases. V gave up 3 bases and J gave up 7 bases; unmatched junction bases: 11. The CDR3 consists of 16 residues. Germline V gives CDR1 KGHSH, CDR2 LQKENI. CDR3 sequence reads: CASSPTQVSGRAEQYF. CDR3 nucleotides: TGTGCCAGCTCACCCACCCAAGTTAGCGGGAGGGCGGAGCAGTACTTC.